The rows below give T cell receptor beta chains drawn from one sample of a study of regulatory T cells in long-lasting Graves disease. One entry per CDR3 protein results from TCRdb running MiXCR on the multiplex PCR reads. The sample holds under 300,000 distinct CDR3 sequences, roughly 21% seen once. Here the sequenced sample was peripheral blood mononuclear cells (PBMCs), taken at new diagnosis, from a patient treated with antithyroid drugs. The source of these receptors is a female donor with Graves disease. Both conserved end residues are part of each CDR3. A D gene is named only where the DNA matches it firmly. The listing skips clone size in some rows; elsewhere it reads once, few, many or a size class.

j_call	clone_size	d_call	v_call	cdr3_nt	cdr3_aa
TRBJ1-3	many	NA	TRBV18	TGTGCCAGCTCACCGTGGCCTACCCGGAGCTCTGGAAACACCATATATTTT	CASSPWPTRSSGNTIYF
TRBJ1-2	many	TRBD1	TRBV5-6	TGTGCCAGCAGCCCCAAGACAGGGAACTATGGCTACACCTTC	CASSPKTGNYGYTF
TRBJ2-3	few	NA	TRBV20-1	TGCAGTGCAGAACGCCCGGGGAGAGGCACAGATACGCAGTATTTT	CSAERPGRGTDTQYF
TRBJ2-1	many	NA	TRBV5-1	TGCGCCAGCACCCTGGAAGGGTCCTACAATGAGCAGTTCTTC	CASTLEGSYNEQFF
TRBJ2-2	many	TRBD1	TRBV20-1	TGCAGTGCTAGAGAACCGGGACAGCGCACCGGGGAGCTGTTTTTT	CSAREPGQRTGELFF
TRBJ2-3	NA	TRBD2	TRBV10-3	TGTGCCACCAGGTGGGGGGGGGATACGCAGTATTTT	CATRWGGDTQYF
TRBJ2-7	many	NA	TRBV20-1	TGCAGTCCATCTGGGCAGCTAGACCACGAGCAGTACTTC	CSPSGQLDHEQYF
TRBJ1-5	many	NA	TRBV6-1	TGTGCCAGCAGTAGCAGGACACAGGCTTTCAATCAGCCCCAGCATTTT	CASSSRTQAFNQPQHF
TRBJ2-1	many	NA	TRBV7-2	TGTGCCAGCAGCTTACTTCAGGGGCGATCCTACAATGAGCAGTTCTTC	CASSLLQGRSYNEQFF
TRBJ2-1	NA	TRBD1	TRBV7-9	TGCGCCAGCAGCGAGGCCGGGACAGGGGACCATGAGCAGTTCTTC	CASSEAGTGDHEQFF
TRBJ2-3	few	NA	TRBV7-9	TGTGCCAGCAGCTTAGCACAGTTCTCCGCGCAGTATTTT	CASSLAQFSAQYF
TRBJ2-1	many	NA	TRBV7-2	TGTGCCAGCAGCTCCGCCGCTGCAAGCGAGCAGTTCTTC	CASSSAAASEQFF
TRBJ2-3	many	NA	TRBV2	TGTGCCAGCAGAGAGGACCGGTACACAGATACGCAGTATTTT	CASREDRYTDTQYF
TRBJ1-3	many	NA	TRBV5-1	TGCGCCAGCAGCTTGGCAGGGGCGAACTCTGGAAACACCATATATTTT	CASSLAGANSGNTIYF
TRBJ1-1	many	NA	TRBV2	TGTGCCAGCAGGGCCGGGGGGGCTGGATGGACTGAAGCTTTCTTT	CASRAGGAGWTEAFF
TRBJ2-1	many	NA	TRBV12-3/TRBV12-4	TGTGCCAGCGGGTACCCCTGGCAGTTCTTC	CASGYPWQFF
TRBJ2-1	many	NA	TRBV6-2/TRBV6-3	TGTGCCAGCAGTTACCACAGTAAATCCTACAATGAGCAGTTCTTC	CASSYHSKSYNEQFF
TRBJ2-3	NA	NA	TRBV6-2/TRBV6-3	TGTGACAGCAGTGGGGGGGACACCTGGGCAGATACGCAGTATTTT	CDSSGGDTWADTQYF
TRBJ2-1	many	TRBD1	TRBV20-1	TGCAGTGCTAGAGGACAGGGGATTAGCTCCTACAATGAGCAGTTCTTC	CSARGQGISSYNEQFF
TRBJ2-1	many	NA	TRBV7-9	TGTGCCAGCAGACGAAATCATGAGCAGTTCTTC	CASRRNHEQFF
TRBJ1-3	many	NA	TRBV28	TGTGCCAGCCAGGACAGCTCTGGAAACACCATATATTTT	CASQDSSGNTIYF
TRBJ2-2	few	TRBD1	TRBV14	TGTGCCAGCAGCCAAGGGCCCGGGACAGTTAGAGGCCGGAACACCGGGGAGCTGTTTTTT	CASSQGPGTVRGRNTGELFF
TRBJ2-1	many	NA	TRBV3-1	TGTGCCAGCAGCCCCCGACCCCGGGACTCAAACAATGAGCAGTTCTTC	CASSPRPRDSNNEQFF
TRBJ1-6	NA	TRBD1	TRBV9	TGTGCCAGCAGTCTAAGAGGGGGACAGGGGAATTCACCCCTCCACTTT	CASSLRGGQGNSPLHF
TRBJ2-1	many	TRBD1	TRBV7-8	TGTGCCAGCAGCACAACAGGGGTTGAGCAGTTCTTC	CASSTTGVEQFF
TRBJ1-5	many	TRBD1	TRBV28	TGTGCCAGCAGTCATGAAGGACAGGAGTTTAGCAATCAGCCCCAGCATTTT	CASSHEGQEFSNQPQHF
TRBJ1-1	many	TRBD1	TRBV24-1	TGTGCCACCAGTGAATCTGACAGGGGGCTAGAACACACTGAAGCTTTCTTT	CATSESDRGLEHTEAFF
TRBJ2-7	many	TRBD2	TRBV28	TGTGCCAGCCTTACCTCGGGGGGCGAGCAGTACTTC	CASLTSGGEQYF
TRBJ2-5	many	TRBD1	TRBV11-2	TGTGCCAGCAGCTGGGGACAGGGGGCATTTGTAGGAGAGACCCAGTACTTC	CASSWGQGAFVGETQYF
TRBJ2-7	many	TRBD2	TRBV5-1	TGCGCCAGCAGCTTGGTAGCGGGGTCCGCCGCTTTCTACGAGCAGTACTTC	CASSLVAGSAAFYEQYF
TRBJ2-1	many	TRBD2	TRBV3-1	TGTGCCAGCAGCCACTGGGGGGGATCCGGTGAGCAGTTCTTC	CASSHWGGSGEQFF
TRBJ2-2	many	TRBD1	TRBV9	TGTGCCAGCAGCGACACAGGGGGCGCGATTATCGGGGAGCTGTTTTTT	CASSDTGGAIIGELFF
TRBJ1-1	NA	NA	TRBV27	TGTGCCAGCAGTTGGGCCCGGTTAGGCCGGGGAGGTGAAGCTTTCTTT	CASSWARLGRGGEAFF
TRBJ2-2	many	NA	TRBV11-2	TGTGCCAGCAGCGGCCGGACCGGGGAGCTGTTTTTT	CASSGRTGELFF
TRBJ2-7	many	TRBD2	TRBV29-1	TGCAGCGTCCAATCATGGCTAGCGGGACGCTACGAGCAGTACTTC	CSVQSWLAGRYEQYF
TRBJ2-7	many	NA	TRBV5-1	TGTGCCAGCAGCTCCGGACCTAACTACGAGCAGTACTTC	CASSSGPNYEQYF
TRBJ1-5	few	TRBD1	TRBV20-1	TGCAGTGCTAGTGGCGGGACAGGGGCTTCTCTAGCCCAGCATTTT	CSASGGTGASLAQHF
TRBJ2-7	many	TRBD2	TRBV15	TGTGCCACCAGCAGAGATCGTTCTAGCGGTTTTACTAAGTACTTC	CATSRDRSSGFTKYF
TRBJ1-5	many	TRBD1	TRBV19	TGTGCCAGTAGTATGGATCCCGGGACAGGGGGCAATCAGCCCCAGCATTTT	CASSMDPGTGGNQPQHF
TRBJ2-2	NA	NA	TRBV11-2	TGTGCCAGCAGGTTAACAGGCACCGGGGAGCTGTTTTTT	CASRLTGTGELFF
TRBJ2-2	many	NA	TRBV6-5	TGTGCCAGCAGTTACAGTGGCGGGGAGCTGTTTTTT	CASSYSGGELFF
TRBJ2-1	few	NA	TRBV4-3	TGCGCCAGCAGCCAAGATCTTTTAACAGGGCAGTTTGGGCAGTTCTTC	CASSQDLLTGQFGQFF
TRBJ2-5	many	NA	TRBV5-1	TGCGCCAGCAGCAGGGGGGGACCCGGAGAGACCCAGTACTTC	CASSRGGPGETQYF
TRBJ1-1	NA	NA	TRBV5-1	TGCGCCAGCAGCTTGACCGGCGGAGAGGTGGCTGAAGCTTTCTTT	CASSLTGGEVAEAFF
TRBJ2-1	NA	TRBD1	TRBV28	TGTGCCAGCATAACCCTGGAAAAGGGACAGGAGCAGTTCTTC	CASITLEKGQEQFF
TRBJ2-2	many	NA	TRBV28	TGTGCCAGCAGTTTACGGGGGATCACCGGGGAGCTGTTTTTT	CASSLRGITGELFF
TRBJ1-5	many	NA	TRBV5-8	TGCGCCAGCAGCCCCGGGACAAGCAATCAGCCCCAGCATTTT	CASSPGTSNQPQHF
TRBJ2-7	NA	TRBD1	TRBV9	TGTGCCAGCAGCGGCAGACAGGGTGGCGAGCAGTACTTC	CASSGRQGGEQYF
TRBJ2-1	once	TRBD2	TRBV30	TGTGCCTGGAGCCTGACTAGCGGGAGGAATGAGCAGTTCTTC	CAWSLTSGRNEQFF
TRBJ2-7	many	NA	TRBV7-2	TGTGCCAGCAGCTTAAGGGCGCAGAGCTCCTACGAGCAGTACTTC	CASSLRAQSSYEQYF
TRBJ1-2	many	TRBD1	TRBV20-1	TGCAGTGCTAGCCGGGACAGGGGACCTTACGGCTACACCTTC	CSASRDRGPYGYTF
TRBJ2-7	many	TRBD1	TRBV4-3	TGCGCCAGCAGCCCGAGACAGGGCTCCTCTGGCGAGCAGTACTTC	CASSPRQGSSGEQYF
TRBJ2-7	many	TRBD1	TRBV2	TGTGCCAGATCGACAGGGTCCTACGAGCAGTACTTC	CARSTGSYEQYF
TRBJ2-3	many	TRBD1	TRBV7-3	TGTGCCAGCAGCCAGACGGGACAGGGTGGTTCAGATACGCAGTATTTT	CASSQTGQGGSDTQYF
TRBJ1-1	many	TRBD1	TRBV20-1	TGCAGTGCTAGCAACACGGGACAGGGTTGGACTGAAGCTTTCTTT	CSASNTGQGWTEAFF